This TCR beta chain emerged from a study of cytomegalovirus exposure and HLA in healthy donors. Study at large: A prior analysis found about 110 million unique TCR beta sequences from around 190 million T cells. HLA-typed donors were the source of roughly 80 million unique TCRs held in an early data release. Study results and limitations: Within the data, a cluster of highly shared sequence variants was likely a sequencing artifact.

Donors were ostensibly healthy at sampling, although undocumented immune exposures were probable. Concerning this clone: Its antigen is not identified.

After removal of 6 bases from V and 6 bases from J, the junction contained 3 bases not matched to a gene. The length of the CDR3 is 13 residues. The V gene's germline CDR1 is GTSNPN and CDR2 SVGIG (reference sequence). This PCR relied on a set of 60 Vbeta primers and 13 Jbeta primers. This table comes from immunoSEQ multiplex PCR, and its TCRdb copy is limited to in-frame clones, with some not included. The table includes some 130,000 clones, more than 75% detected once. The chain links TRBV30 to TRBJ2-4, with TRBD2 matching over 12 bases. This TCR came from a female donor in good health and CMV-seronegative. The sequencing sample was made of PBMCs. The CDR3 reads CACLLAGGNIQYF. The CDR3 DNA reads TGTGCCTGTCTACTAGCGGGAGGAAACATTCAGTACTTC. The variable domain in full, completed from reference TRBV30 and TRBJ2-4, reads SQTIHQWPATLVQPVGSPLSLECTVEGTSNPNLYWYRQAAGRGLQLLFYSVGIGQISSEVPQNLSASRPQDRQFILSSKKLLLSDSGFYLCACLLAGGNIQYFGAGTRLSVL.